What follows is one T cell receptor (beta chain) and its context. This specimen belongs to a study of blood T cell repertoires in COVID-19. Study overall: The origin of the acute and convalescent COVID-19 samples was the United States, Italy and Spain. Nucleic acid was either cDNA or gDNA, and it came from T cells, B-cell-depleted T cells, or PBMCs.

Trimming left V 3 bases short and J 11 bases short, with 11 bases between. Germline CDR1 and CDR2: LGHDT and YNNKEL (reference sequence). This CDR3 has 13 amino acids. In the study's own analysis: Estimated nucleated cell counts came from reference gene primer amplification. Assay used: immunoSEQ multiplex PCR; TCRdb lists only in-frame clones, some missing. From that table come the V and J calls and clone size; the DNA was used to work out D and trimming. The sample has around 16,000 clones; approximately 90% are singletons. This TCR was sampled from a human donor in a cohort sampled during active COVID-19. Material for sequencing was peripheral blood. This sequence joins TRBV3-1 (or the pseudogene TRBV3-2) and TRBJ1-6, with a weak D call TRBD1 (6 bases). The CDR3 bases are TGTGCCAGCAGCCAGGGGCCAGGGGCACCCCTCCACTTT. It encodes CASSQGPGAPLHF.